This is a list of T cell receptor beta chains from one sample in a study of blood T cell repertoires in COVID-19. Clones were sequenced by immunoSEQ multiplex PCR, and TCRdb holds only the in-frame ones, with some missing. The data contain hundreds of thousands of clones, 89% of them singletons. Sequencing used peripheral blood. The receptors here all came from a middle-aged man with acute or convalescent COVID-19. The CDR3 runs from the conserved cysteine through the conserved F or W. The D gene is left open where the match is weak. Clone sizes are given selectively: once, few, many, or a class where the clone is expanded.

D gene	V gene	clone size	J gene	CDR3 protein	CDR3 DNA
.	TRBV27	.	TRBJ2-1	CASSFGSGSHTGGEQFF	TGTGCCAGCAGTTTCGGGAGTGGGTCACACACCGGGGGTGAGCAGTTCTTC
TRBD1	TRBV6-1	few	TRBJ1-6	CASSEDRGSLGSPLHF	TGTGCCAGCAGTGAAGACAGGGGATCCCTTGGTTCACCCCTCCACTTT
TRBD2	TRBV11-3	.	TRBJ2-1	CASSEGLAGVAHGEQFF	TGTGCCAGCAGCGAGGGACTAGCGGGGGTGGCCCACGGTGAGCAGTTCTTC
TRBD1	TRBV5-6	.	TRBJ1-6	CASSGTGGPSNSPLHF	TGTGCCAGCAGCGGAACAGGGGGCCCCTCTAATTCACCCCTCCACTTT
.	TRBV12-3/TRBV12-4	.	TRBJ2-7	CASWPGDTYEQYF	TGTGCCAGTTGGCCAGGGGATACCTACGAGCAGTACTTC
TRBD1	TRBV29-1	once	TRBJ1-1	CSVVTGVTGAFF	TGCAGCGTTGTCACAGGGGTAACTGGAGCTTTCTTT
.	TRBV4-1	.	TRBJ2-2	CASSQKPALVGTGELFF	TGCGCCAGCAGCCAAAAGCCAGCGTTGGTGGGCACCGGGGAGCTGTTTTTT
.	TRBV7-8	.	TRBJ2-7	CASSLERLGYEQYF	TGTGCCAGCAGCTTAGAACGACTCGGCTACGAGCAGTACTTC
.	TRBV7-6	.	TRBJ2-3	CASSLDRTSTDTQYF	TGTGCCAGCAGCTTAGACCGGACTAGCACAGATACGCAGTATTTT
.	TRBV28	.	TRBJ1-5	CASGQGGSNQPQHF	TGTGCCAGCGGTCAGGGTGGTAGCAATCAGCCCCAGCATTTT
.	TRBV6-6	.	TRBJ2-2	CASTPGAGELFF	TGTGCCAGCACTCCGGGGGCCGGGGAGCTGTTTTTT
.	TRBV7-8	.	TRBJ1-5	CASSLGSDYNQPQHF	TGTGCCAGCAGCTTAGGGTCAGACTACAATCAGCCCCAGCATTTT
TRBD1	TRBV19	.	TRBJ1-5	CASSINGGTGGYGNQPQHF	TGTGCCAGTAGTATCAACGGAGGGACAGGGGGCTATGGCAATCAGCCCCAGCATTTT
.	TRBV7-3	once	TRBJ2-1	CASSSPAGNEQFF	TGTGCCAGCAGCTCGCCCGCGGGGAATGAGCAGTTCTTC
TRBD1	TRBV5-1	.	TRBJ2-1	CASRSGDRGYNEQFF	TGCGCCAGCAGGTCCGGGGACAGGGGCTACAATGAGCAGTTCTTC
.	TRBV18	.	TRBJ1-1	CASSPGQVGIGTEAFF	TGTGCCAGCTCACCGGGGCAGGTGGGTATTGGCACTGAAGCTTTCTTT
.	TRBV12-3/TRBV12-4	.	TRBJ2-1	CASSLSGNEQFF	TGTGCCAGCTCCCTTTCCGGGAATGAGCAGTTCTTC
TRBD2	TRBV14	.	TRBJ2-7	CASSPLPGLGFSRSYEQYF	TGTGCCAGCAGCCCCCTCCCGGGACTAGGTTTTTCCCGCTCCTACGAGCAGTACTTC
.	TRBV5-6	.	TRBJ2-5	CASSLGFRLYQETQYF	TGTGCCAGCAGCTTGGGATTCAGATTGTACCAAGAGACCCAGTACTTC
TRBD1	TRBV28	.	TRBJ2-5	CASRVQGAGETQYF	TGTGCCAGCAGGGTACAGGGGGCAGGAGAGACCCAGTACTTC
.	TRBV24-1	.	TRBJ2-3	CATRGAGDTQYF	TGTGCCACCAGGGGCGCGGGGGATACGCAGTATTTT
TRBD1	TRBV11-3	.	TRBJ1-1	CASSSAYSGQGGTEAFF	TGTGCCAGCAGCTCGGCTTATTCGGGACAGGGGGGGACTGAAGCTTTCTTT
.	TRBV27	.	TRBJ1-1	CASSLSRANTEAFF	TGTGCCAGCAGTTTATCGCGAGCGAACACTGAAGCTTTCTTT
.	TRBV3-1/TRBV3-2	.	TRBJ1-2	CASSQPTANYGYTF	TGTGCCAGCAGCCAGCCGACAGCCAACTATGGCTACACCTTC
.	TRBV19	few	TRBJ1-1	CASRGPNTEAFF	TGTGCCAGTAGGGGGCCGAACACTGAAGCTTTCTTT
.	TRBV4-3	.	TRBJ1-2	CASSQDRGNYGYTF	TGCGCCAGCAGCCAAGATCGGGGTAACTATGGCTACACCTTC
.	TRBV13	.	TRBJ2-7	CASSQGKRIAYEQYF	TGTGCCAGCAGCCAAGGCAAGCGGATCGCCTACGAGCAGTACTTC
TRBD1	TRBV27	.	TRBJ1-1	CASSPQGANEAFF	TGTGCCAGCAGTCCCCAGGGGGCCAATGAAGCTTTCTTT
.	TRBV30	.	TRBJ1-4	CAWTRVEEKLFF	TGTGCCTGGACCAGGGTTGAAGAAAAACTGTTTTTT
TRBD2	TRBV5-1	many	TRBJ2-3	CASSSLGSGGAADTQYF	TGCGCCAGCAGCTCCCTTGGGAGCGGGGGGGCCGCAGATACGCAGTATTTT
.	TRBV18	.	TRBJ2-3	CASSTRVTGATDTQYF	TGTGCCAGCTCAACCAGGGTTACAGGAGCGACAGATACGCAGTATTTT
.	TRBV12-3/TRBV12-4	.	TRBJ2-1	CASSFRGNNEQFF	TGTGCCAGCAGTTTCCGGGGGAACAATGAGCAGTTCTTC
.	TRBV28	.	TRBJ2-7	CASSPPPGVIGEQYF	TGTGCCAGCAGTCCCCCCCCAGGGGTAATCGGCGAGCAGTACTTC
TRBD2	TRBV19	.	TRBJ2-1	CASSLLRGARNEQFF	TGTGCCAGTAGTCTTCTGCGGGGGGCGAGGAATGAGCAGTTCTTC
TRBD1	TRBV27	.	TRBJ1-2	CASSLSQYVDRAGYTF	TGTGCCAGCAGTTTATCGCAATACGTCGACAGGGCCGGCTACACCTTC
TRBD1	TRBV30	.	TRBJ1-5	CAWGTGKHGNQPQHF	TGTGCCTGGGGGACAGGGAAACATGGCAATCAGCCCCAGCATTTT
.	TRBV7-2	.	TRBJ1-2	CASSLGAGDYGYTF	TGTGCCAGCAGCTTAGGCGCAGGGGACTATGGCTACACCTTC
TRBD2	TRBV27	.	TRBJ2-7	CASSRLGTTISYEQYF	TGTGCCAGCAGTCGACTGGGGACTACCATCTCCTACGAGCAGTACTTC
.	TRBV7-8	few	TRBJ1-5	CASSLARGGAAYQPQHF	TGTGCCAGCAGCTTAGCCCGAGGGGGGGCAGCGTATCAGCCCCAGCATTTT
.	TRBV19	once	TRBJ2-1	CASSIFDITSYNEQFF	TGTGCCAGTAGTATTTTTGACATTACTTCCTACAATGAGCAGTTCTTC
.	TRBV28	.	TRBJ1-1	CASVGRTTEAFF	TGTGCCAGTGTGGGGCGGACCACTGAAGCTTTCTTT
.	TRBV29-1	.	TRBJ2-6	CSVGAGEGANVLTF	TGCAGCGTTGGGGCAGGGGAAGGGGCCAACGTCCTGACTTTC
.	TRBV28	.	TRBJ1-1	CASSLRLANTEAFF	TGTGCCAGCAGTTTGAGGCTCGCCAACACTGAAGCTTTCTTT
.	TRBV7-9	.	TRBJ2-7	CASSLGPLGGEQYF	TGTGCCAGCAGCTTAGGTCCCCTCGGGGGAGAGCAGTACTTC
.	TRBV25-1	.	TRBJ2-7	CASSIQGRPYEQYF	TGTGCCAGCAGTATACAGGGAAGGCCCTACGAGCAGTACTTC
.	TRBV10-3	.	TRBJ1-1	CAISDPQLNTEAFF	TGTGCCATCAGTGATCCGCAGTTGAACACTGAAGCTTTCTTT
TRBD2	TRBV5-1	.	TRBJ2-7	CASSLASRTSGSYEQYF	TGCGCCAGCAGCTTGGCCTCTCGCACTAGCGGGAGCTACGAGCAGTACTTC
TRBD2	TRBV7-2	.	TRBJ2-3	CASSSGLAGSTDTQYF	TGTGCCAGCAGCTCCGGACTAGCGGGCAGCACAGATACGCAGTATTTT
TRBD1	TRBV9	.	TRBJ1-3	CASTRTGSGNTIYF	TGTGCCAGCACGAGGACAGGGTCTGGAAACACCATATATTTT
.	TRBV25-1	.	TRBJ2-2	CASSAMSGFVGELFF	TGTGCCAGCAGTGCAATGTCAGGTTTTGTTGGGGAGCTGTTTTTT
TRBD1	TRBV10-3	.	TRBJ1-2	CAISPDRGGYTF	TGTGCCATCAGTCCCGACAGGGGTGGCTACACCTTC
TRBD2	TRBV2	.	TRBJ2-1	CASNGVGGGPYNEQFF	TGTGCCAGCAACGGGGTAGGCGGGGGACCATACAATGAGCAGTTCTTC
TRBD1	TRBV29-1	.	TRBJ2-5	CSVQLGTVQETQYF	TGCAGCGTTCAACTTGGGACAGTGCAAGAGACCCAGTACTTC